The TCR beta chain described here comes from a study of beta chain features in type 1 diabetes. Regarding the study as a whole: Moderate yet significant TCRB CDR3 shortening was seen in Type 1 diabetes patients in all four CD4+ subsets. Any HLA effect on TCRB rearrangement was left unresolved by small sub-analyses.

Isolated RNA was reverse transcribed in full, so expressed TCRB transcripts were sequenced. Reads averaged about 1 million for stem cell-like memory T cell samples. The table came from immunoSEQ multiplex PCR; TCRdb's copy has only in-frame clones and leaves some out. The sample has more than 15,000 clones; 60% to 75% are singletons. J gave up 6 bases and V 4 bases, and 10 bases lay outside the gene matches. This CDR3 comprises 15 residues. Germline lookup yields CDR1 WSHSY and CDR2 SAAADI. A remark on this clone: Antigen: not known.

The sequence derives from a young man with type 1 diabetes. The sequenced sample was stem cell memory CD4+ T cells from blood. V usage is TRBV10-2 and J usage is TRBJ2-3, with 7 positions matching TRBD2. CDR3 loop: CASSGGDLGGDTQYF. The DNA of the CDR3 is TGCGCCAGCAGTGGGGGAGATCTGGGGGGGGATACGCAGTATTTT.